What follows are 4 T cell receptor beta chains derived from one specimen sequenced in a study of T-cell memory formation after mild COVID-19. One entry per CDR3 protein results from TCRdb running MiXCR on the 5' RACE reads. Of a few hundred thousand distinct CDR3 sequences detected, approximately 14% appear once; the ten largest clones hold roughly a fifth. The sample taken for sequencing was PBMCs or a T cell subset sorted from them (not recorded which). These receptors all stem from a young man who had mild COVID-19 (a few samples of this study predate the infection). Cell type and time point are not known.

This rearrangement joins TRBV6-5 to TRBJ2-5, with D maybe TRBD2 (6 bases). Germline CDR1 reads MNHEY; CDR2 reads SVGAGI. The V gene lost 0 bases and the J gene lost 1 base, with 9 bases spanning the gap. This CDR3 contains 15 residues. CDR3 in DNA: TGTGCCAGCAGTTACTCGGGTAGCGGCCAAGAGACCCAGTACTTC. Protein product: CASSYSGSGQETQYF.

The CDR3 DNA sequence: TGTGCCAGCAGTCGTAGCGGGGGTTTAGATACGCAGTATTTT. Translating gives CASSRSGGLDTQYF. The chain uses TRBV7-6 and TRBJ2-3, with TRBD2 matching 9 bases. The CDR3 runs to 14 residues. Germline V gives CDR1 SGHVS, CDR2 FNYEAQ. V shed 6 bases and J 5 bases; nucleotides not matched to a gene: 6.

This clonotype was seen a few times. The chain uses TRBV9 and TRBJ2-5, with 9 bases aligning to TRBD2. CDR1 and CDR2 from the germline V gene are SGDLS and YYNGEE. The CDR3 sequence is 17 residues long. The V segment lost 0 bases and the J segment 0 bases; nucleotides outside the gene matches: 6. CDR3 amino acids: CASSVGASGENQETQYF. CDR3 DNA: TGTGCCAGCAGCGTAGGGGCTAGCGGGGAGAACCAAGAGACCCAGTACTTC.

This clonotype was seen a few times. DNA for the CDR3: TGTGCCAGCAGCTTAGCCCCCACAGGAATCCAAGAGACCCAGTACTTC. The encoded protein is CASSLAPTGIQETQYF. The chain couples TRBV7-2 to TRBJ2-5; TRBD1 is a possible D gene (5 bases). V was shortened by 0 bases and J by 1 base, with 12 bases between the two germline ends. Germline V lookup: CDR1 SGHTA, CDR2 FQGNSA. This CDR3 comprises 16 residues. The entire variable domain, with the rest obtained from reference TRBV7-2 and TRBJ2-5, is as follows: GAGVSQSPSNKVTEKGKDVELRCDPISGHTALYWYRQSLGQGLEFLIYFQGNSAPDKSGLPSDRFSAERTGGSVSTLTIQRTQQEDSAVYLCASSLAPTGIQETQYFGPGTRLLVL.